The T cell receptor beta chain under discussion was sequenced for a study of blood T cell repertoires in COVID-19. Study in general: There were acute and convalescent COVID-19 samples, and they came from the United States, Italy and Spain. T cells, B-cell-depleted T cells, or PBMCs provided the cDNA or gDNA that served as material.

As originally analysed: Amplifying reference gene primers gave estimates of nucleated cell counts. Data came from immunoSEQ multiplex PCR; TCRdb stores just in-frame clones and leaves some out. From that table come the V and J calls and clone size; the DNA was used to work out D and trimming. In the table there are about 220,000 clones, approximately 81% of which are singletons. J gave up 10 bases and V 4 bases, and 7 bases lay outside the gene matches. The CDR3 extends over 14 amino acids. CDR1 is SNHLY and CDR2 is FYNNEI in the germline V gene. The sequence derives from a man aged 45-60 years who had recovered from COVID-19. The chain is built from TRBV2 and TRBJ1-6, with TRBD1 identical over 7 bases. Sequenced material: peripheral blood. The CDR3 DNA reads as TGTGCCAGCAGTGGACAGGGTCGTGGCTCACCCCTCCACTTT. Translating it yields CASSGQGRGSPLHF.